The following is a TCR beta chain sequence with its context. This sample is part of a study of control samples from healthy donors and cancer patients. Germline V gene lookup returns CDR1 MDHEN and CDR2 SYDVKM. This CDR3 spans 16 amino acids. V lost 11 bases, J lost 4 bases, and 27 bases lay in between. This table comes from immunoSEQ multiplex PCR, and its TCRdb copy is limited to in-frame clones, with some not included. The sample lists approximately 150,000 clones; over 85% were seen once. V and J are TRBV28 and TRBJ2-7; D tentatively fits TRBD1 or TRBD2 (5 bases each). The material sequenced was blood. The receptor's source is a man in his late teens or twenties in good health. The CDR3 nucleotides read TGTGCCGGAGAGCAAAAAGGGGACGTCCTTAAGTACGAGCAGTACTTC. Amino acid sequence: CAGEQKGDVLKYEQYF.